The sequence of this TCR beta chain was determined in a study of shared T cell receptors in the human thymus (dated by TCRdb to 2020 to 2023). As for the study more broadly: The study examined how the human thymus generates shared, self-reactive T-cell receptor alpha chains.

Comment on this clone: Its specific antigen is unknown. Base qualities are missing; no much larger clone stands one base away.

Library method: the immunoSEQ multiplex PCR assay. This is the immuneACCESS table as TCRdb keeps it, with only in-frame sequences that have V and J called. A part of the clones is gone; compared with another copy, unresolved V genes explain less than half, and the rest is unexplained. For this sample the table gives roughly 660,000 clones, of which approximately 90% were detected only once. The top ten clones comprise 0.0095% to 0.013% of the sample. V is trimmed back by 1 base and J by 5 bases, and the junction contains 5 bases that no gene match accounts for. CDR1 and CDR2 are read off the germline V gene (reference sequence) as GTSNPN and SVGIG. Including the terminal cysteine and phenylalanine, the CDR3 comprises 15 residues. Solely the CDR3 DNA is kept, with 45 bases framed from the first base. The sample was also reused in another study, on human thymus T cells. According to the second study: Immunologically healthy infants undergoing open corrective cardiac surgery for congenital heart defects in Finland were used as donors. Thymus tissue was obtained as surgical resects removed during corrective cardiac surgery. Usage of V and J gene segments appeared to be biased in both the thymic and the peripheral blood repertoires. The related research reported highly overlapping thymic TCR repertoires among unrelated individuals. TCR alpha and beta repertoires from about 8 infant thymus samples and four related peripheral blood samples were characterized in the study. The infant donors were roughly 6 to 244 days old, and the cohort included over five males and a couple of females. Thymocytes were mechanically released from the tissue and were stored as pellets of roughly 10-34 million cells at -70 degrees C. Genomic DNA was extracted from frozen cell pellets with a QIAsymphony instrument. The immunoSEQ multiplex PCR assay was used to amplify the TCRB and TCRAD loci from a standardized amount of quality-controlled genomic DNA. The amplicons covered the V(D)J region and were long enough to include the CDR3 and to identify the V and J genes. The amplicons were sequenced on an Illumina platform via the commercial immunoSEQ service. Primer bias and sequencing errors were corrected as previously described, and TCRAD and TCRB definitions were based on the IMGT database. The repertoires were analysed using immunoSEQ Analyzer 3.0 and VDJTools for basic statistics, V/J segment usage, diversity estimates, rarefaction and pairwise overlap. Diversity was estimated with Chao1, ChaoE, Efron-Thisted, Shannon and inverse Simpson indices, and also on datasets down-sampled to the smallest sample. Repertoire overlap was determined by strict matching of CDR3 nucleotide sequence, V gene and J gene, and Jaccard-based multidimensional scaling clustering was applied. Thymus samples yielded on average roughly 810,000 unique TCRB clonotypes, compared with around 84,000 from blood samples.

The chain links TRBV30 with TRBJ2-5, with TRBD2 matching 12 junction bases. Sequenced sample: thymocytes. The sequence was collected from a boy less than two years old with a congenital heart defect. Donor details come from another sample of the same person, matched by shared clones. Here is the DNA: TGTGCCTGGAGTGAGACTAGCGGGAGTTTGGAGACCCAGTACTTC. It translates as CAWSETSGSLETQYF.